This TCR beta chain was identified in a study of OX40 agonist ivuxolimab in advanced cancers. TCRdb's table, derived via immunoSEQ multiplex PCR, lists solely in-frame clones and lacks some. The sample has just over 90,000 clones, more than 85% seen once. Autoimmune disease history or systemic immunosuppression disqualified patients. A word on this clone: Its antigen remains unidentified.

Overall study findings and caveats: In the expanded peripheral T cells, antigen specificity was never determined. Near-lowest levels of clonal expansion characterized partial responders at 0.1-3.0 mg/kg.

The sequenced sample was CD4+ or CD8+ T cells sorted from blood, obtained in a trial of the OX40 agonist ivuxolimab. The receptor's source is an adult with an advanced solid tumor such as melanoma, head and neck, liver or kidney cancer.

CDR3 protein: CASSYTGDTNYGYTF. CDR3 sequence (DNA): TGTGCCAGCAGTTACACAGGGGACACTAACTATGGCTACACCTTC. The gene calls are TRBV27 and TRBJ1-2; TRBD1 agrees at 7 bases. CDR1 and CDR2 (germline): MNHEY, SMNVEV (reference sequence). CDR3 size: 15 residues. V was pared by 4 bases and J by 0 bases, with 5 bases of the junction left unmatched.